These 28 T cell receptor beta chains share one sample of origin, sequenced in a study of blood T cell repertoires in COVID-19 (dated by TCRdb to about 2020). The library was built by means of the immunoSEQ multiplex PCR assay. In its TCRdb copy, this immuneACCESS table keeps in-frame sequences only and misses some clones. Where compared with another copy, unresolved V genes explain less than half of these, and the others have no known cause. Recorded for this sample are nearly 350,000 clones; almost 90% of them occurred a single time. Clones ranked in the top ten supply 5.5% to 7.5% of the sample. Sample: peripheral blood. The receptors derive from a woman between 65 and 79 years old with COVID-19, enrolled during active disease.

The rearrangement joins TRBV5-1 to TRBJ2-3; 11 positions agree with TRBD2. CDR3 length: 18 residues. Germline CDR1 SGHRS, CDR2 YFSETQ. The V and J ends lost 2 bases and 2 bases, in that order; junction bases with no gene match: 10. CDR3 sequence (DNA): TGCGCCAGCAGCTTTACTAGCGGGGGCCTCCCCCTCACAGATACGCAGTATTTT. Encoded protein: CASSFTSGGLPLTDTQYF.

In DNA form, the CDR3 reads TGTGCCAGCAGTGACAGGGTCGATAATTCACCCCTCCACTTT. Translating it yields CASSDRVDNSPLHF. The chain uses TRBV2 and TRBJ1-6, with TRBD1 as a possible D gene (5 bases). The CDR3 runs to 14 residues. Germline CDR1 SNHLY, CDR2 FYNNEI. Between the trimmed V and J ends, which lost 3 bases and 5 bases, there was a span of 8 bases.

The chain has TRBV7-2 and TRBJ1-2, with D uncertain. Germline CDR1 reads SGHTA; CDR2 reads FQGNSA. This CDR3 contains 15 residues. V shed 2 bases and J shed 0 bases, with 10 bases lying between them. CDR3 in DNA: TGTGCCAGCAGCTTACTTACAGCCTCTAACTATGGCTACACCTTC. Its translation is CASSLLTASNYGYTF. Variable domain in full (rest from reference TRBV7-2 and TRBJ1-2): GAGVSQSPSNKVTEKGKDVELRCDPISGHTALYWYRQSLGQGLEFLIYFQGNSAPDKSGLPSDRFSAERTGGSVSTLTIQRTQQEDSAVYLCASSLLTASNYGYTFGSGTRLTVV.

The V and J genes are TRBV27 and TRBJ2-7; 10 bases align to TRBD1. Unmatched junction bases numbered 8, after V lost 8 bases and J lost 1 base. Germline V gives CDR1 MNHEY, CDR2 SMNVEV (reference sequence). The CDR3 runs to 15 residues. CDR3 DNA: TGTGCCAGCGCCCGGGGGACAGGGGAGTCCTACGAGCAGTACTTC. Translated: CASARGTGESYEQYF.

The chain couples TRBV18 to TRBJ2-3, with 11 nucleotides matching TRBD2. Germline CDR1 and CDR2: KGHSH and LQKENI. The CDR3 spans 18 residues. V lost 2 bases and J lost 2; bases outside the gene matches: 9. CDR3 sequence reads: CASSPREGSGGATDTQYF. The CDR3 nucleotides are TGTGCCAGCTCACCAAGAGAAGGTAGCGGGGGGGCCACAGATACGCAGTATTTT.

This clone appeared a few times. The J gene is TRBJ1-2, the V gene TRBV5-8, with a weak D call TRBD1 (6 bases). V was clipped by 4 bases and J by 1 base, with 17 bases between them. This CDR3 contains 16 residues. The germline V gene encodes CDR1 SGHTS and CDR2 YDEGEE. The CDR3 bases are TGTGCCAGCAGCCCGGCGGGGGGCTTTGTTAACTATGGCTACACCTTC. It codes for CASSPAGGFVNYGYTF.

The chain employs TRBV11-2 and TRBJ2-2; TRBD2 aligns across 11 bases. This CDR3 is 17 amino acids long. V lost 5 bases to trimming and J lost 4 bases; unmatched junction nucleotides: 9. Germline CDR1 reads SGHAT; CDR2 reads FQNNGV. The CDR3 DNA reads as TGTGCCAGCAGCCGACCTAGCGGGGGGACGGGCACCGGGGAGCTGTTTTTT. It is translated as CASSRPSGGTGTGELFF. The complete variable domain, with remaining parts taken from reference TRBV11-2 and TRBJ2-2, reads EAGVAQSPRYKIIEKRQSVAFWCNPISGHATLYWYQQILGQGPKLLIQFQNNGVVDDSQLPKDRFSAERLKGVDSTLKIQPAKLEDSAVYLCASSRPSGGTGTGELFFGEGSRLTVL.

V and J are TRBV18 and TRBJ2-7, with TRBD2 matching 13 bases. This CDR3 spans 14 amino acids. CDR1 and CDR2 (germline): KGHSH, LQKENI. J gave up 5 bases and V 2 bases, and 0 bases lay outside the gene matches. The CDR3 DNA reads TGTGCCAGCTCACCAGGGACTAGCGGGAACGAGCAGTACTTC. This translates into CASSPGTSGNEQYF.

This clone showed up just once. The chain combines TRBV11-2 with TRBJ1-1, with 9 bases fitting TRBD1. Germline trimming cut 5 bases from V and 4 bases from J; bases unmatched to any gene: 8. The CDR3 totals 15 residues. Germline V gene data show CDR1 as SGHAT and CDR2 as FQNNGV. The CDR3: CASSERQGVGTEAFF. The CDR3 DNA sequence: TGTGCCAGCAGCGAGCGACAGGGGGTGGGCACTGAAGCTTTCTTT. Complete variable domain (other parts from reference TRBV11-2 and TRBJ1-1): EAGVAQSPRYKIIEKRQSVAFWCNPISGHATLYWYQQILGQGPKLLIQFQNNGVVDDSQLPKDRFSAERLKGVDSTLKIQPAKLEDSAVYLCASSERQGVGTEAFFGQGTRLTVV.

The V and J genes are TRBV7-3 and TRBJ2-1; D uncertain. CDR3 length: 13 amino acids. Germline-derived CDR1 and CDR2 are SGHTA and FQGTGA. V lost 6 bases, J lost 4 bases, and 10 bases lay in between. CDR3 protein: CASSDVEYNEQFF. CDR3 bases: TGTGCCAGCAGTGATGTTGAGTACAATGAGCAGTTCTTC.

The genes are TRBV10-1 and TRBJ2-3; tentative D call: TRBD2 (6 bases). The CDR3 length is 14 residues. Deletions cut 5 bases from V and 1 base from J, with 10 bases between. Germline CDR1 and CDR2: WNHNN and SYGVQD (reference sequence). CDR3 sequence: CASSLTGGTDTQYF. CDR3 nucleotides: TGCGCCAGCAGTCTGACGGGGGGCACAGATACGCAGTATTTT.

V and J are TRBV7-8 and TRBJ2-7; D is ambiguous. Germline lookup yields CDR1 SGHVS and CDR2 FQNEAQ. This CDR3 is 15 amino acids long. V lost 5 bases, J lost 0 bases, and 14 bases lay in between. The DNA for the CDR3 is TGTGCCAGCAGCCCATCCCTCGGTAGCTCCTACGAGCAGTACTTC. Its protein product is CASSPSLGSSYEQYF. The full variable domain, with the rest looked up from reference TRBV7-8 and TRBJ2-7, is GAGVSQSPRYKVAKRGQDVALRCDPISGHVSLFWYQQALGQGPEFLTYFQNEAQLDKSGLPSDRFFAERPEGSVSTLKIQRTQQEDSAVYLCASSPSLGSSYEQYFGPGTRLTVT.

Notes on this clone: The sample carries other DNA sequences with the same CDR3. CDR3: CASSLAPSGGSYEQYF. As DNA, the CDR3 is TGTGCCAGCAGCTTAGCGCCTAGCGGGGGCTCCTACGAGCAGTACTTC. This sequence joins TRBV7-2 and TRBJ2-7, with 10 bases identical to TRBD2. The V gene end was trimmed by 0 bases and the J gene end by 0 bases; junction bases not matched to a gene: 2. CDR3 length: 16 residues. Germline lookup yields CDR1 SGHTA and CDR2 FQGNSA.

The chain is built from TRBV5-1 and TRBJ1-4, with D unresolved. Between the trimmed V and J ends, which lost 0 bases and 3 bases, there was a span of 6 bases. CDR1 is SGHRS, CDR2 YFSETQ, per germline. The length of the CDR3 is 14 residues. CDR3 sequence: CASSLDSPNEKLFF. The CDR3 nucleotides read TGCGCCAGCAGCTTGGACAGTCCTAATGAAAAACTGTTTTTT.

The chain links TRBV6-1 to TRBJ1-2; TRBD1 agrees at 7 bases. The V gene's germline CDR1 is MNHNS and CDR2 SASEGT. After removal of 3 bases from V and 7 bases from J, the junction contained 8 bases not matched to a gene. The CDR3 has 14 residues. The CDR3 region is CASSDPPGQFGYTF. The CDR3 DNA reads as TGTGCCAGCAGTGACCCTCCGGGACAGTTTGGCTACACCTTC.

This chain's CDR3 is CASSLTSDETQYF. The CDR3, as DNA: TGTGCCAGCAGCTTAACAAGCGATGAGACCCAGTACTTC. The chain employs TRBV7-3 and TRBJ2-5; D is unresolved. Per the germline V gene, CDR1 is SGHTA and CDR2 is FQGTGA. V shed 0 bases and J shed 5 bases, with 7 bases lying between them. The CDR3 extends over 13 amino acids.

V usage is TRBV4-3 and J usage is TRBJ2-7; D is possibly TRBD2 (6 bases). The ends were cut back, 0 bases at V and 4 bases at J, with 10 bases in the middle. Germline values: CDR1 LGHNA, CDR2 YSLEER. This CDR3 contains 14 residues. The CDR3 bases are TGCGCCAGCAGCCAAGATCGTGGAGGGTACGAGCAGTACTTC. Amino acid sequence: CASSQDRGGYEQYF.

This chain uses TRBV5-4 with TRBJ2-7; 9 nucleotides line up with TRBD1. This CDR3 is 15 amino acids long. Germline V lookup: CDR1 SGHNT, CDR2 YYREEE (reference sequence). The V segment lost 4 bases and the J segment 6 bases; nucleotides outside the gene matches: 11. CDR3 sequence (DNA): TGTGCCAGCAGCGCACTGACAGGGGGGACTCTCGAGCAGTACTTC. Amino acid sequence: CASSALTGGTLEQYF.

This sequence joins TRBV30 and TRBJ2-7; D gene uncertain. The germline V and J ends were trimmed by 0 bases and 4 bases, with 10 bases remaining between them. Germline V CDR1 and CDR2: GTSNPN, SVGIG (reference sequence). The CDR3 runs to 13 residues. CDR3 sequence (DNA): TGTGCCTGGAGTGTGGCAGATAATTACGAGCAGTACTTC. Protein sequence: CAWSVADNYEQYF.

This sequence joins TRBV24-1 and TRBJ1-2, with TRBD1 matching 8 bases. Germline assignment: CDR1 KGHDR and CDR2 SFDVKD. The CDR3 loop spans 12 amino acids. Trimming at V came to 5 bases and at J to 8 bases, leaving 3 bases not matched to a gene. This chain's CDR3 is CATSAGGLGYTF. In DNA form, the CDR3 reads TGTGCCACCAGTGCAGGGGGCTTAGGCTACACCTTC.

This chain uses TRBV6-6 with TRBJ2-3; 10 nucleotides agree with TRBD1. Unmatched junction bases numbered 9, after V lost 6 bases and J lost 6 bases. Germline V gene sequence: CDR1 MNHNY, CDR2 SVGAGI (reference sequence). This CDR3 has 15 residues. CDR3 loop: CASSERQGAWDTQYF. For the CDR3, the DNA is TGTGCCAGCAGCGAACGACAGGGGGCTTGGGATACGCAGTATTTT.

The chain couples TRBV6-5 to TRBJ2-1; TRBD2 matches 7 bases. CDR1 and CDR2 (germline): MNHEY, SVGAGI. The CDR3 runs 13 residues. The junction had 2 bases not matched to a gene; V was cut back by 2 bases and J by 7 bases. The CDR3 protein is CASSYLGGNEQFF. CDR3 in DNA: TGTGCCAGCAGTTACCTCGGGGGGAATGAGCAGTTCTTC.

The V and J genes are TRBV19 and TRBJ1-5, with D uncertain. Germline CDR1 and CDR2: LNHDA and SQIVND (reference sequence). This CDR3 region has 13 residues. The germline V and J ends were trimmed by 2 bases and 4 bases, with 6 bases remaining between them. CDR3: CASSISGNQPQHF. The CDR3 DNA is TGTGCCAGTAGTATATCCGGTAATCAGCCCCAGCATTTT.

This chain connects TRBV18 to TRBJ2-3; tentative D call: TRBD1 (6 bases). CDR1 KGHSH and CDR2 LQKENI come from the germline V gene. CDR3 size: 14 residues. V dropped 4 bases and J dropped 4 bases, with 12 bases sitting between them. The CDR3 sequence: CASSQDRSADTQYF. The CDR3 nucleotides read TGTGCCAGCTCACAAGACAGGAGCGCAGATACGCAGTATTTT.

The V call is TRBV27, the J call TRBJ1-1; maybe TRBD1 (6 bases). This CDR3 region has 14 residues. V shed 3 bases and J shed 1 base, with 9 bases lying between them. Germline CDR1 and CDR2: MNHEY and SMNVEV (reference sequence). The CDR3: CASSLGAGNTEAFF. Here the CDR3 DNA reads TGTGCCAGCAGTTTGGGGGCAGGGAACACTGAAGCTTTCTTT.

The CDR3 DNA sequence: TGTGCCAGCAGCCCACAGGGGTTTGGCACTGAAGCTTTCTTT. This sequence encodes CASSPQGFGTEAFF. The V call is TRBV28, the J call TRBJ1-1; TRBD1 matches 7 bases. CDR3 length equals 14 residues. Per germline, CDR1 MDHEN and CDR2 SYDVKM. The junction had 8 bases not matched to a gene; V was cut back by 6 bases and J by 4 bases. The whole variable domain, remainder taken from reference TRBV28 and TRBJ1-1, is DVKVTQSSRYLVKRTGEKVFLECVQDMDHENMFWYRQDPGLGLRLIYFSYDVKMKEKGDIPEGYSVSREKKERFSLILESASTNQTSMYLCASSPQGFGTEAFFGQGTRLTVV.

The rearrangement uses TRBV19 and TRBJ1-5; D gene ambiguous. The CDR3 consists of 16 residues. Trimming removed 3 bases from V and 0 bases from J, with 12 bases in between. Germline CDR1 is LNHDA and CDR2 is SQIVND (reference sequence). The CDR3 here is CASSIGRDYSNQPQHF. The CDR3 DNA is TGTGCCAGTAGTATCGGACGGGATTATAGCAATCAGCCCCAGCATTTT.

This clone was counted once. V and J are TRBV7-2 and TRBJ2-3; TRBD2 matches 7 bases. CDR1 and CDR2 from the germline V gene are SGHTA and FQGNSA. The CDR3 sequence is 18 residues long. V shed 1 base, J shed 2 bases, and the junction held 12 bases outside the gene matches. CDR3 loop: CASSLEGQGAGYTDTQYF. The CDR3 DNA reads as TGTGCCAGCAGCTTAGAGGGGCAAGGAGCGGGGTACACAGATACGCAGTATTTT. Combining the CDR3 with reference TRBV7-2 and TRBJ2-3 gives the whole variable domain GAGVSQSPSNKVTEKGKDVELRCDPISGHTALYWYRQSLGQGLEFLIYFQGNSAPDKSGLPSDRFSAERTGGSVSTLTIQRTQQEDSAVYLCASSLEGQGAGYTDTQYFGPGTRLTVL.